The 11 T cell receptor beta chains in this list originate from one sample, sequenced in a study of blood T cell repertoires in COVID-19. Only in-frame clones appear in the TCRdb table, and some are missing; sequencing was by immunoSEQ multiplex PCR. The sample contains roughly 210,000 clones, roughly nine tenths of which appear only once. The material sequenced was peripheral blood. Receptors were obtained from a man in his 70s with acute or convalescent COVID-19.

This clone has just one count. This chain uses TRBV19 with TRBJ1-2; 7 positions agree with TRBD1. The germline CDR1 and CDR2 sequences are LNHDA and SQIVND (reference sequence). Germline trimming cut 4 bases from V and 8 bases from J; bases unmatched to any gene: 19. The CDR3 covers 17 residues. The CDR3 reads CASSTTGTVLLDGGYTF. CDR3 DNA: TGTGCCAGTAGTACGACCGGGACAGTCCTTCTGGATGGAGGCTACACCTTC.

This chain connects TRBV6-1 to TRBJ1-3; TRBD1 is a possible D gene (6 bases). V was cut by 3 bases and J by 0 bases, with 12 bases left in between. Germline V lookup: CDR1 MNHNS, CDR2 SASEGT. The CDR3 sequence is 16 residues long. CDR3 DNA: TGTGCCAGCAGTGAGACAGGTCCCCACTCTGGAAACACCATATATTTT. Translating it yields CASSETGPHSGNTIYF.

This clone was counted a few times. The chain couples TRBV3-1 (or the pseudogene TRBV3-2) to TRBJ1-3, with D perhaps matching TRBD1 (5 bases). This CDR3 contains 17 residues. Germline CDR1 and CDR2: LGHDT and YNNKEL (reference sequence). Deletions cut 2 bases from V and 0 bases from J, with 14 bases between. The CDR3 protein is CASSQLGGGSSGNTIYF. The CDR3, as DNA: TGTGCCAGCAGCCAATTGGGGGGGGGATCCTCTGGAAACACCATATATTTT.

The gene calls are TRBV10-3 and TRBJ2-6; 7 bases match TRBD1. Trimming took 6 bases from V and 4 from J; bases not matched to a gene: 3. This CDR3 contains 14 residues. Germline V gene data show CDR1 as ENHRY and CDR2 as SYGVKD. In DNA, the CDR3 is TGTGCCATCAGGACAGGGACCGGGGCCAACGTCCTGACTTTC. Its translation: CAIRTGTGANVLTF.

This clone showed up just a few times. This chain uses TRBV7-3 with TRBJ2-1; 9 nucleotides line up with TRBD2. With 5 bases clipped from V and 6 bases from J, the junction kept 5 bases outside the gene matches. The CDR3 runs to 14 residues. Germline V lookup: CDR1 SGHTA, CDR2 FQGTGA. The CDR3 DNA follows: TGTGCCAGCAGCGGAGCGGGAGGAACCAATGAGCAGTTCTTC. Amino acids: CASSGAGGTNEQFF.

This sequence joins TRBV7-2 and TRBJ1-2; 7 nucleotides match TRBD1. V shed 3 bases, J shed 9 bases, and the junction held 4 bases outside the gene matches. This CDR3 has 12 amino acids. Per germline, CDR1 SGHTA and CDR2 FQGNSA. Written as DNA, the CDR3 is TGTGCCAGCAGCTTGGGGACAGAGAGCTACACCTTC. Protein product: CASSLGTESYTF.

The CDR3 DNA sequence: TGCAGCGTATTCACAGGGCTCGAGCAGTACTTC. Amino acids: CSVFTGLEQYF. This chain joins TRBV29-1 and TRBJ2-7; possibly TRBD1 for D (6 bases). V was cut by 6 bases and J by 6 bases, with 12 bases left in between. The CDR3 spans 11 residues. Germline loops: CDR1 SQVTM, CDR2 ANQGSEA.

The V and J genes are TRBV5-4 and TRBJ1-1; a weak D match, TRBD1 (5 bases). The V gene lost 0 bases and the J gene lost 0 bases, with 9 bases spanning the gap. Germline V gene lookup returns CDR1 SGHNT and CDR2 YYREEE (reference sequence). The CDR3 length is 15 residues. CDR3 DNA sequence: TGTGCCAGCAGCTTGGTCGGGGGTATGAACACTGAAGCTTTCTTT. Its translation: CASSLVGGMNTEAFF.

The DNA for the CDR3 is TGTGCCAGCTCACCAGGGACTAGCGCCACCGGGGAGCTGTTTTTT. Protein product: CASSPGTSATGELFF. This chain connects TRBV18 to TRBJ2-2, with TRBD2 identical over 10 bases. V was pared by 2 bases and J by 4 bases, with 1 base of the junction left unmatched. Looked up from germline, CDR1 is KGHSH and CDR2 is LQKENI. The CDR3 is 15 residues long.

This clone has a single count. V usage is TRBV9 and J usage is TRBJ2-3, with a possible D match to TRBD2 (6 bases). The CDR3 is 14 residues long. Germline-derived CDR1 and CDR2 are SGDLS and YYNGEE. Between the trimmed V and J ends, which lost 0 bases and 5 bases, there was a span of 10 bases. The CDR3 DNA is TGTGCCAGCAGCGTAGTTATGGGGGGAGATACGCAGTATTTT. Translating gives CASSVVMGGDTQYF.

The chain links TRBV5-1 to TRBJ1-1; 8 bases are a match to TRBD1. The CDR3 has 14 amino acids. The junction had 6 bases not matched to a gene; V was cut back by 8 bases and J by 0 bases. The germline CDR1 and CDR2 sequences are SGHRS and YFSETQ. The CDR3 spells CASQTGAMNTEAFF. Here the CDR3 DNA reads TGCGCCAGTCAGACAGGGGCTATGAACACTGAAGCTTTCTTT.